These 14 T cell receptor beta chains were all obtained from the same sample, sequenced in a study of shared clonotypes between healthy human individuals. Method: immunoSEQ multiplex PCR; TCRdb's copy keeps in-frame clones and lacks some. This table has 2 million to 2.5 million clones, approximately 95% appearing once. Sequencing used naive CD4+ T cells from PBMCs. Stated subset: CD45RA+ positively selected. Receptor source: a man aged 18 to 30 in good health. Some clones in this sample may be carry-over from other donors' samples.

The V and J genes are TRBV19 and TRBJ1-2; TRBD1 matches 9 bases. This CDR3 has 17 residues. V trimming: 4 bases; J trimming: 4 bases; junction bases outside the gene matches: 13. Germline V gene data show CDR1 as LNHDA and CDR2 as SQIVND (reference sequence). This chain's CDR3 is CASSNRLDRGKGYGYTF. The CDR3 coding sequence is TGTGCCAGTAGTAATCGCCTGGACAGGGGAAAAGGCTATGGCTACACCTTC.

This sequence joins TRBV4-2 and TRBJ2-5; TRBD1 might be the D (6 bases). The V gene lost 0 bases and the J gene lost 3 bases, with 14 bases spanning the gap. CDR3 length: 16 residues. Germline V lookup: CDR1 LGHNA, CDR2 YNFKEQ. CDR3 DNA sequence: TGTGCCAGCAGCCAAGACTTGGGCAGGGGAAAAGAGACCCAGTACTTC. It codes for CASSQDLGRGKETQYF.

V is TRBV7-9 and J is TRBJ1-3, with D perhaps TRBD1 (6 bases). The CDR3 consists of 14 residues. Trimming cost V 5 bases and J 4 bases, with 12 bases left between them. Germline CDR1 and CDR2: SEHNR and FQNEAQ (reference sequence). The CDR3 is CASSRGGGGNTIYF. The CDR3 bases are TGTGCCAGCAGCCGAGGGGGAGGGGGAAACACCATATATTTT.

The chain carries TRBV7-9 and TRBJ2-7, with 8 bases that match TRBD1. The J segment lost 4 bases and the V segment lost 1 base, leaving 9 bases of the junction unmatched. Germline loops: CDR1 SEHNR, CDR2 FQNEAQ (reference sequence). This CDR3 spans 16 amino acids. CDR3: CASSLDFRTGIYEQYF. CDR3 DNA sequence: TGTGCCAGCAGCTTAGATTTCCGGACAGGGATATACGAGCAGTACTTC.

The chain carries TRBV28 and TRBJ1-4; perhaps TRBD1 as D (5 bases). Germline-derived CDR1 and CDR2 are MDHEN and SYDVKM. This CDR3 contains 13 residues. Trimming left V 6 bases short and J 8 bases short, with 13 bases between. The CDR3: CASSPERDEKLFF. The DNA for the CDR3 is TGTGCCAGCAGCCCGGAAAGGGACGAAAAACTGTTTTTT. The variable domain in full, with the rest retrieved from reference TRBV28 and TRBJ1-4, is DVKVTQSSRYLVKRTGEKVFLECVQDMDHENMFWYRQDPGLGLRLIYFSYDVKMKEKGDIPEGYSVSREKKERFSLILESASTNQTSMYLCASSPERDEKLFFGSGTQLSVL.

This chain joins TRBV19 and TRBJ2-7; tentative D call: TRBD2 (5 bases). The ends were cut back, 7 bases at V and 0 bases at J, with 22 bases in the middle. Germline CDR1 LNHDA, CDR2 SQIVND (reference sequence). The CDR3 contains 17 residues. The CDR3, as DNA: TGTGCCAGTAATCCTCCCCCTAAGCGGCCCACCTCCTACGAGCAGTACTTC. Its translation: CASNPPPKRPTSYEQYF.

V usage is TRBV19 and J usage is TRBJ1-4; D is unclear. Trimming took off 7 bases at V and 7 bases at J, with 16 bases between the two ends. The germline CDR1 and CDR2 sequences are LNHDA and SQIVND (reference sequence). The CDR3 is made up of 14 amino acids. CDR3: CASKAARRREKLFF. CDR3 coding DNA: TGTGCCAGTAAGGCGGCAAGGCGGCGTGAAAAACTGTTTTTT.

CDR3 region: CASSTRTNYGYTF. The CDR3 region has the DNA TGTGCCAGCAGCACCCGGACTAACTATGGCTACACCTTC. The chain employs TRBV5-6 and TRBJ1-2; no clear D. The CDR3 length is 13 residues. V lost 4 bases to trimming and J lost 0 bases, with 7 bases between them. The germline V gene has CDR1 SGHDT and CDR2 YYEEEE.

The V gene is TRBV6-1, the J gene TRBJ1-3; a weak D match, TRBD1 (6 bases). This CDR3 is built from 15 residues. CDR1 and CDR2 from the germline V gene are MNHNS and SASEGT. The V end was cut by 4 bases, the J end by 4 bases, with 14 bases between. CDR3 residues: CASSVMGALGNTIYF. In DNA, the CDR3 is TGTGCCAGCAGTGTCATGGGGGCGCTGGGAAACACCATATATTTT.

V gene TRBV5-1 combines with J gene TRBJ2-1, with 9 bases aligning to TRBD2. CDR1 and CDR2 from the germline V gene are SGHRS and YFSETQ. This CDR3 spans 19 amino acids. V gave up 4 bases and J gave up 6 bases; unmatched junction bases: 20. The CDR3 nucleotides are TGCGCCAGCAGCCACGTTGCGGGGGCTAGCGGGATTTTACCCAATGAGCAGTTCTTC. Encoded protein: CASSHVAGASGILPNEQFF.

V and J are TRBV2 and TRBJ2-5; D possibly corresponds to TRBD1 (6 bases). CDR3 length: 15 amino acids. CDR1 and CDR2 (germline): SNHLY, FYNNEI. V lost 2 bases to trimming and J lost 2 bases, with 12 bases between them. CDR3 residues: CASSETRQAQETQYF. The CDR3 nucleotides read TGTGCCAGCAGTGAAACAAGACAGGCTCAAGAGACCCAGTACTTC.

The chain combines TRBV28 with TRBJ2-3, with TRBD2 identical over 10 bases. From germline, CDR1 is MDHEN and CDR2 SYDVKM. Unmatched junction bases numbered 12, after V lost 7 bases and J lost 11 bases. CDR3 length equals 14 residues. CDR3 amino acids: CASIPAGGPPRQYF. CDR3 nucleotides: TGTGCCAGCATTCCAGCGGGAGGGCCGCCGAGGCAGTATTTT.

Turning to this clone: The sample has other DNA sequences that encode this CDR3 too. The rearrangement uses TRBV2 and TRBJ1-1; D remains unclear. The CDR3 is made up of 11 amino acids. Deletions cut 3 bases from V and 3 bases from J, with 2 bases between. The germline CDR1 and CDR2 sequences are SNHLY and FYNNEI. The CDR3 DNA reads TGTGCCAGCAGTGAGGACACTGAAGCTTTCTTT. Its translation is CASSEDTEAFF. The variable domain in full, with the rest retrieved from reference TRBV2 and TRBJ1-1, is EPEVTQTPSHQVTQMGQEVILRCVPISNHLYFYWYRQILGQKVEFLVSFYNNEISEKSEIFDDQFSVERPDGSNFTLKIRSTKLEDSAMYFCASSEDTEAFFGQGTRLTVV.

This chain links TRBV4-3 with TRBJ2-3; TRBD2 matches at 12 bases. V dropped 1 base and J dropped 6; count of bases not matched to a gene: 8. From germline, CDR1 is LGHNA and CDR2 YSLEER. The CDR3 extends over 17 amino acids. CDR3: CASSQGPSGRVRDTQYF. Here the CDR3 DNA reads TGCGCCAGCAGCCAAGGTCCTAGCGGGAGGGTCCGGGATACGCAGTATTTT.